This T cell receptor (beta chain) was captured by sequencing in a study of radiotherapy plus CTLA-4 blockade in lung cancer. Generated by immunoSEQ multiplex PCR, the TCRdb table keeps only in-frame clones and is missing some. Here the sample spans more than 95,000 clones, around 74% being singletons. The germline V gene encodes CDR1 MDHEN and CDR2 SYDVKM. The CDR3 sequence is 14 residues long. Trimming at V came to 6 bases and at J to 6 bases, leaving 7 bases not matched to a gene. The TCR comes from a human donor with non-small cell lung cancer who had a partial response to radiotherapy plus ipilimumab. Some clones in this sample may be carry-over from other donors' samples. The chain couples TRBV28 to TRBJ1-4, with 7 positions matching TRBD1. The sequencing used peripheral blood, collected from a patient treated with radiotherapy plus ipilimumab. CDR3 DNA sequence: TGTGCCAGCAGCGCAACAGGGGACGATGAAAAACTGTTTTTT. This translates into CASSATGDDEKLFF.